Following are 30 T cell receptor beta chains from one sample sequenced in a study of type 1 regulatory T cells. TCRdb ran MiXCR on the reads and lists one entry per CDR3 protein. The sample includes tens of thousands of distinct CDR3 sequences, less than 65% of them seen just once. Their target antigens are unknown. The specimen was cultured non-Tr1 T cells, either the whole culture or a sorted T cell fraction (not recorded which). The source is a human donor in good health.

The rearrangement uses TRBV10-3 and TRBJ1-2; D uncertain. The CDR3 length is 12 residues. The ends were cut back, 0 bases at V and 6 bases at J, with 5 bases in the middle. The V gene's germline CDR1 is ENHRY and CDR2 SYGVKD. CDR3 sequence reads: CAISESKDGYTF. Here the CDR3 DNA reads TGTGCCATCAGTGAGTCGAAAGATGGCTACACCTTC.

The gene calls are TRBV5-6 and TRBJ2-2; 7 positions match TRBD2. From germline, CDR1 is SGHDT and CDR2 YYEEEE. V lost 4 bases and J lost 7; bases outside the gene matches: 13. This CDR3 has 16 amino acids. CDR3 sequence: CASSRTGGGLDGELFF. The CDR3 nucleotides read TGTGCCAGCAGCCGAACTGGGGGAGGGCTCGACGGGGAGCTGTTTTTT.

This clonotype was detected a few times. The germline gene is not matched at one end of the junction; a read error may be the cause. The gene calls are TRBV5-1 and TRBJ2-4; 7 bases agree with TRBD1. Germline V gives CDR1 SGHRS, CDR2 YFSETQ. This CDR3 contains 14 residues. The CDR3 region is CASSFTGAKNIQYF. In nucleotides, the CDR3 is TGCGCCAGCAGCTTCACAGGGGCCAAGAACATTCAGTACTTC.

This clonotype came up a few times. The V call is TRBV15, the J call TRBJ2-5; D gene unclear. Germline V CDR1 and CDR2: LNHNV, YYDKDF (reference sequence). V lost 0 bases and J 2 bases, leaving 10 bases between the germline ends. This CDR3 comprises 15 residues. This CDR3 is CATSRDPGMQETQYF. The CDR3 nucleotides read TGTGCCACCAGCAGAGATCCTGGGATGCAAGAGACCCAGTACTTC.

The chain links TRBV24-1 to TRBJ2-5; 7 positions match TRBD1. CDR1 KGHDR and CDR2 SFDVKD come from the germline V gene. This CDR3 spans 14 amino acids. With V trimmed by 8 bases and J by 4 bases, 9 bases remained unmatched. The CDR3 region has the DNA TGTGCCACCAACCAAAACAGGGGTGGAGAGACCCAGTACTTC. Its translation is CATNQNRGGETQYF.

The chain has TRBV5-6 and TRBJ1-1, with D tentatively TRBD1 (6 bases). Germline CDR1 reads SGHDT; CDR2 reads YYEEEE. This CDR3 has 13 amino acids. The ends were cut back, 4 bases at V and 3 bases at J, with 10 bases in the middle. The CDR3 loop reads CASSLYRDTEAFF. CDR3 sequence (DNA): TGTGCCAGCAGCCTGTACAGGGACACTGAAGCTTTCTTT.

The chain links TRBV5-1 to TRBJ2-1, with D perhaps TRBD2 (5 bases). Trimming stripped 1 base from V and 5 bases from J, with 16 bases between. This CDR3 has 16 residues. Germline V gene data show CDR1 as SGHRS and CDR2 as YFSETQ. CDR3 in DNA: TGCGCCAGCAGCTTGCTCCCGGGAACGGACCACAATGAGCAGTTCTTC. Translating gives CASSLLPGTDHNEQFF.

The chain recombines TRBV28 with TRBJ2-3, with 14 positions matching TRBD2. J was trimmed by 5 bases and V by 5 bases; bases with no gene match: 12. Germline V gene sequence: CDR1 MDHEN, CDR2 SYDVKM. The CDR3 length is 18 residues. This CDR3 is CASSGADVGLAGEDTQYF. CDR3 nucleotide sequence: TGTGCCAGCAGTGGAGCTGACGTGGGACTAGCGGGAGAAGATACGCAGTATTTT.

This clonotype appeared once. The V gene is TRBV27, the J gene TRBJ1-2; D is perhaps TRBD1 (5 bases). The CDR3 is made up of 13 amino acids. Trimming removed 4 bases from V and 5 bases from J, with 11 bases in between. CDR1 and CDR2 (germline): MNHEY, SMNVEV (reference sequence). CDR3 protein: CASSSGTHYGYTF. The CDR3 bases are TGTGCCAGCAGTTCCGGGACTCATTATGGCTACACCTTC.

In this sample, this clonotype turned up many times. CDR3 protein: CSVRREGPNEQYF. The CDR3 DNA is TGCAGTGTGAGGCGGGAGGGTCCCAACGAGCAGTACTTC. This chain joins TRBV20-1 and TRBJ2-7; TRBD2 agrees at 9 bases. V lost 7 bases and J lost 5; bases outside the gene matches: 9. Per the germline V gene, CDR1 is DFQATT and CDR2 is SNEGSKA (reference sequence). CDR3 length: 13 residues.

CDR3 region: CASSLHGISSGNTIYF. The CDR3 DNA reads as TGCGCCAGCAGCTTGCACGGAATAAGCTCTGGAAACACCATATATTTT. The chain is built from TRBV5-1 and TRBJ1-3; D gene unclear. Trimming pared 1 base from V and 0 bases from J, leaving 11 bases between. This CDR3 comprises 16 residues. CDR1 and CDR2 (germline): SGHRS, YFSETQ.

With respect to this clonotype: The germline gene is not matched at one end of the junction; a read error may be the cause. The chain employs TRBV6-5 and TRBJ2-5; 7 bases align to TRBD1. The CDR3 is 15 amino acids. Germline loops: CDR1 MNHEY, CDR2 SVGAGI. Here the CDR3 DNA reads TGTGCCAGCAGTCGAGAGCAGGGGGTCCAAGAAACCCAGTACTTC. The encoded protein is CASSREQGVQETQYF.

This clonotype was counted between two and nine times. V and J are TRBV12-3 or TRBV12-4 and TRBJ2-1, with D unclear. The CDR3 spans 13 residues. V shed 2 bases and J shed 8 bases, with 10 bases lying between them. The CDR3 coding sequence is TGTGCCAGCAGTTTAAGTACTGCCGATGAGCAGTTCTTC. Protein: CASSLSTADEQFF.

This clonotype was seen a handful of times. CDR3 sequence (DNA): TGCGCCAGCAGCTTGGGACTAGCGGGAGTATCCCAAGAGACCCAGTACTTC. It encodes CASSLGLAGVSQETQYF. The chain has TRBV5-1 and TRBJ2-5, with 12 bases lining up with TRBD2. CDR1 is SGHRS, CDR2 YFSETQ, per germline. V shed 0 bases and J 1 base; nucleotides not matched to a gene: 4. The CDR3 length is 17 residues.

The rearrangement links TRBV20-1 to TRBJ2-1; 7 bases line up with TRBD2. This CDR3 spans 14 amino acids. J was trimmed by 6 bases and V by 4 bases; bases with no gene match: 9. Germline V gives CDR1 DFQATT, CDR2 SNEGSKA (reference sequence). CDR3 nucleotides: TGCAGTGCTATAGAGACGGGAGGACGCAATGAGCAGTTCTTC. It encodes CSAIETGGRNEQFF.

This sequence joins TRBV11-2 and TRBJ2-5; D may be TRBD2 (5 bases). The V gene's germline CDR1 is SGHAT and CDR2 FQNNGV. This CDR3 contains 13 residues. V lost 4 bases, J lost 4 bases, and 10 bases lay in between. The chain's CDR3 is CASSSLLGETQYF. As DNA, the CDR3 is TGTGCCAGCAGCTCTCTACTAGGAGAGACCCAGTACTTC.

The table lists this clonotype with a few counts. The chain recombines TRBV6-5 with TRBJ2-1; 10 nucleotides match TRBD1. V trimming: 5 bases; J trimming: 5 bases; junction bases outside the gene matches: 3. The CDR3 spans 14 residues. Germline V CDR1 and CDR2: MNHEY, SVGAGI. The CDR3 DNA follows: TGTGCCAGCAGTGACAGGGGGCGCCACAATGAGCAGTTCTTC. Protein sequence: CASSDRGRHNEQFF.

V gene TRBV29-1 combines with J gene TRBJ2-2, with D tentatively TRBD2 (5 bases). Germline V gene lookup returns CDR1 SQVTM and CDR2 ANQGSEA. V was trimmed by 7 bases and J by 4 bases, leaving 16 bases between them. The CDR3 has 14 residues. The CDR3 coding sequence is TGCAGCGCCCGGACCGGAGGCCTCACCGGGGAGCTGTTTTTT. This encodes CSARTGGLTGELFF.

The genes are TRBV12-3 or TRBV12-4 and TRBJ1-1; no firm D call. The CDR3 loop spans 11 amino acids. Trimming stripped 3 bases from V and 5 bases from J, with 4 bases between. The CDR3: CASSFRTEAFF. The CDR3 DNA reads TGTGCCAGCAGTTTCCGGACTGAAGCTTTCTTT.

The chain joins TRBV5-1 to TRBJ2-1; no clear D gene. V lost 0 bases and J 8 bases, leaving 15 bases between the germline ends. Germline loops: CDR1 SGHRS, CDR2 YFSETQ. The length of the CDR3 is 15 residues. The DNA of the CDR3 is TGCGCCAGCAGCTTGGACCTCCCTCCGGGCTATGAGCAGTTCTTC. This encodes CASSLDLPPGYEQFF.

The rearrangement joins TRBV18 to TRBJ2-5, with D possibly being TRBD2 (6 bases). Germline V gives CDR1 KGHSH, CDR2 LQKENI. V dropped 1 base and J dropped 1 base, with 10 bases sitting between them. The CDR3 contains 15 residues. CDR3 sequence: CASSPLSSVQETQYF. CDR3 bases: TGTGCCAGCTCACCACTCTCTAGCGTCCAAGAGACCCAGTACTTC. The complete variable domain, with remaining parts taken from reference TRBV18 and TRBJ2-5, reads NAGVMQNPRHLVRRRGQEARLRCSPMKGHSHVYWYRQLPEEGLKFMVYLQKENIIDESGMPKERFSAEFPKEGPSILRIQQVVRGDSAAYFCASSPLSSVQETQYFGPGTRLLVL.

The gene calls are TRBV7-9 and TRBJ1-6, with 7 positions matching TRBD1. This CDR3 has 12 amino acids. Trimming cost V 11 bases and J 5 bases; bases outside gene matches: 3. CDR1 is SEHNR, CDR2 FQNEAQ, per germline (reference sequence). In DNA form, the CDR3 reads TGTGCCGGCGGACAGGATAATTCACCCCTCCACTTT. Residues: CAGGQDNSPLHF.

This clonotype is categorized as medium-sized. The rearrangement joins TRBV20-1 to TRBJ2-5, with unresolved D. The V end was cut by 1 base, the J end by 5 bases, with 8 bases between. In germline, CDR1 is DFQATT, CDR2 SNEGSKA (reference sequence). This CDR3 has 12 residues. CDR3: CSARVPGETQYF. The CDR3 DNA reads as TGCAGTGCTAGAGTACCAGGCGAGACCCAGTACTTC.

The chain carries TRBV6-1 and TRBJ1-2; D not resolved. CDR1 and CDR2 (germline): MNHNS, SASEGT. The CDR3 length is 11 residues. Trimming removed 9 bases from V and 3 bases from J, with 8 bases in between. As DNA, the CDR3 is TGTGCCAGTGAGACTTACTATGGCTACACCTTC. Its protein product is CASETYYGYTF.

V and J are TRBV7-2 and TRBJ2-7; D is uncertain. V was clipped by 2 bases and J by 3 bases, with 11 bases between them. The CDR3 runs 14 residues. The germline gives CDR1 SGHTA, CDR2 FQGNSA. The CDR3 spells CASSLRFSHYEQYF. CDR3 in DNA: TGTGCCAGCAGCTTAAGGTTTTCCCACTACGAGCAGTACTTC.

This chain joins TRBV27 and TRBJ1-1, with D unresolved. This CDR3 region has 13 residues. The germline V and J ends were trimmed by 0 bases and 7 bases, with 9 bases remaining between them. The germline CDR1 and CDR2 sequences are MNHEY and SMNVEV (reference sequence). In DNA, the CDR3 is TGTGCCAGCAGTTTATCGATCCTCGGTGAAGCTTTCTTT. Translated, it gives CASSLSILGEAFF.

The rearrangement links TRBV18 to TRBJ2-3; D ambiguous. Trimming removed 1 base at V and 0 bases at J, with 8 bases between. The germline V gene encodes CDR1 KGHSH and CDR2 LQKENI. The CDR3 is 15 amino acids. CDR3 loop: CASSPLPASTDTQYF. The CDR3 nucleotides are TGTGCCAGCTCACCACTCCCGGCTAGCACAGATACGCAGTATTTT.

The chain couples TRBV11-2 to TRBJ2-3; no clear D. V shed 1 base and J shed 0 bases, with 5 bases lying between them. This CDR3 region has 14 residues. Germline V gene lookup returns CDR1 SGHAT and CDR2 FQNNGV. The CDR3 spells CASSLGGSTDTQYF. The CDR3 DNA follows: TGTGCCAGCAGCTTAGGTGGTAGCACAGATACGCAGTATTTT.

This clonotype was picked up a small number of times. The J gene is TRBJ1-2, the V gene TRBV10-2; D is possibly TRBD1 (5 bases). V gave up 3 bases and J gave up 6 bases, with 14 bases separating them. The CDR3 is 14 amino acids. Germline assignment: CDR1 WSHSY and CDR2 SAAADI. DNA of the CDR3: TGCGCCAGCAGTGATCAGGGAAGGGGCGATGGCTACACCTTC. Amino acids: CASSDQGRGDGYTF.

V usage is TRBV7-8 and J usage is TRBJ2-5; TRBD1 matches 8 bases. V dropped 8 bases and J dropped 3; count of bases not matched to a gene: 5. There are 13 residues in the CDR3. Germline-derived CDR1 and CDR2 are SGHVS and FQNEAQ. CDR3 nucleotide sequence: TGTGCCAGCGGGGCGACAGGGGAAGAGACCCAGTACTTC. Translating gives CASGATGEETQYF.